This T cell receptor (beta chain) was sequenced during a study of brain metastases from non-small cell lung cancer. V lost 1 base and J 0 bases, leaving 7 bases between the germline ends. Germline V gene sequence: CDR1 LGHDT, CDR2 YNNKEL (reference sequence). The CDR3 extends over 14 amino acids. This table comes from immunoSEQ multiplex PCR, and its TCRdb copy is limited to in-frame clones, with some not included. The sample lists around 4,800 clones; 70% to 90% were seen once. The chain is built from TRBV3-1 (or the pseudogene TRBV3-2) and TRBJ2-7, with D tentatively TRBD1 (5 bases). The sequence was collected from a donor at least 40 years old with non-small cell lung cancer. The sequencing input was tissue from a brain metastasis. CDR3 coding DNA: TGTGCCAGCAGCCAAGCAGGGATCTCCTACGAGCAGTACTTC. Protein product: CASSQAGISYEQYF.